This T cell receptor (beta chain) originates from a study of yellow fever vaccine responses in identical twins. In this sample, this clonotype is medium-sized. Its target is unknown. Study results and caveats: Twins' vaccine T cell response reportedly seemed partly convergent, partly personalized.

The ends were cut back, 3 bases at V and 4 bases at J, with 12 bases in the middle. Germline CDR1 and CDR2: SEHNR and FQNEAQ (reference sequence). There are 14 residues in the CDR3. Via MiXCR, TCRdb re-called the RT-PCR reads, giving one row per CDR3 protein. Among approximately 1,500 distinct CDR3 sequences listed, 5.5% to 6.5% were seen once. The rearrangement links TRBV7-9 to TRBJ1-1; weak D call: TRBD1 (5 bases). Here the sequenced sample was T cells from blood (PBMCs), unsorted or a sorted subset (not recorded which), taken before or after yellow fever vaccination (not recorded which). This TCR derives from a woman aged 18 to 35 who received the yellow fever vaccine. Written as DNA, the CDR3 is TGTGCCAGCAGCTTCAGGGACTTGGGCACTGAAGCTTTCTTT. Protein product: CASSFRDLGTEAFF. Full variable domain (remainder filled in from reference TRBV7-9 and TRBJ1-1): DTGVSQNPRHKITKRGQNVTFRCDPISEHNRLYWYRQTLGQGPEFLTYFQNEAQLEKSRLLSDRFSAERPKGSFSTLEIQRTEQGDSAMYLCASSFRDLGTEAFFGQGTRLTVV.